These 27 T cell receptor beta chains came from one sample sequenced in a study of T cell responses to AZD1222 COVID-19 vaccine. Sequencing used immunoSEQ multiplex PCR; TCRdb keeps in-frame clones, though not all of them. This sample yields approximately 52,000 clones, of which about 91% are seen a single time; approximately 2.5% belongs to the top ten. Specimen: peripheral blood, collected 28 days after the second AZD1222 dose. These receptors originate from an adult who received the AZD1222 COVID-19 vaccine.

Regarding this clone: At one end the junction does not follow the germline gene, possibly because of a read error. The chain couples TRBV11-2 to TRBJ2-2; D assignment may be TRBD1 or TRBD2 (5 bases each). Germline V gene data show CDR1 as SGHAT and CDR2 as FQNNGV. This CDR3 spans 16 amino acids. CDR3 region: CASSLRGATNTGELFF. CDR3 in DNA: TGTGCCAGCAGCTTACGGGGCGCAACGAACACTGGGGAGCTGTTTTTT.

The chain links TRBV28 to TRBJ2-1; 9 positions match TRBD2. The CDR3 totals 18 residues. In germline, CDR1 is MDHEN, CDR2 SYDVKM. With V trimmed by 5 bases and J by 8 bases, 19 bases remained unmatched. This CDR3 is CASSPPGGAGGPRDEQFF. In nucleotides, the CDR3 is TGTGCCAGCAGTCCCCCCGGAGGAGCGGGAGGCCCCCGGGATGAGCAGTTCTTC. The full variable domain, completed using reference TRBV28 and TRBJ2-1, is DVKVTQSSRYLVKRTGEKVFLECVQDMDHENMFWYRQDPGLGLRLIYFSYDVKMKEKGDIPEGYSVSREKKERFSLILESASTNQTSMYLCASSPPGGAGGPRDEQFFGPGTRLTVL.

The chain is built from TRBV6-1 and TRBJ1-4, with TRBD1 as a possible D gene (6 bases). The CDR3 consists of 16 residues. Per germline, CDR1 MNHNS and CDR2 SASEGT. V was clipped by 4 bases and J by 4 bases, with 16 bases between them. CDR3 loop: CASSVPPQGLNEKLFF. CDR3 in DNA: TGTGCCAGCAGTGTGCCCCCACAGGGCCTTAATGAAAAACTGTTTTTT.

The chain carries TRBV5-5 and TRBJ1-2; 8 bases agree with TRBD1. Trimming took 4 bases from V and 8 from J; bases not matched to a gene: 16. The CDR3 has 16 residues. CDR1 is SGHKS, CDR2 YYEKEE, per germline (reference sequence). CDR3 coding DNA: TGTGCCAGCAGCCCGACGACAGGGGCTTTAACTATGGGCTACACCTTC. Protein sequence: CASSPTTGALTMGYTF. Full variable domain (outside the CDR3, taken from reference TRBV5-5 and TRBJ1-2): DAGVTQSPTHLIKTRGQQVTLRCSPISGHKSVSWYQQVLGQGPQFIFQYYEKEERGRGNFPDRFSARQFPNYSSELNVNALLLGDSALYLCASSPTTGALTMGYTFGSGTRLTVV.

Concerning this clone itself: In the same sample, other DNA sequences code for this CDR3. The V and J genes are TRBV19 and TRBJ1-5; perhaps TRBD1 as D (5 bases). V was trimmed by 7 bases and J by 3 bases, leaving 13 bases between them. Looked up from germline, CDR1 is LNHDA and CDR2 is SQIVND (reference sequence). CDR3 size: 14 residues. CDR3 sequence (DNA): TGTGCCAGTATGGGTCCGGGGCTCAATCAGCCCCAGCATTTT. Its translation is CASMGPGLNQPQHF.

The chain joins TRBV19 to TRBJ1-5; D is ambiguous. V lost 1 base, J lost 4 bases, and 17 bases lay in between. Germline assignment: CDR1 LNHDA and CDR2 SQIVND (reference sequence). The CDR3 length is 17 residues. The CDR3 here is CASSIGVVRQPNQPQHF. CDR3 in DNA: TGTGCCAGTAGTATAGGTGTCGTCAGGCAGCCGAATCAGCCCCAGCATTTT.

This clone was recorded once. The V gene is TRBV14, the J gene TRBJ2-7; D call uncertain. Germline V gene lookup returns CDR1 SGHDN and CDR2 FVKESK. Deletions cut 0 bases from V and 12 bases from J, with 15 bases between. CDR3 length: 13 amino acids. CDR3 region: CASSQDRVGSLYF. The CDR3 bases are TGTGCCAGCAGCCAAGATCGGGTTGGCAGCCTGTACTTC.

V and J are TRBV5-1 and TRBJ2-1; 10 bases fit TRBD1. There are 16 residues in the CDR3. The J segment lost 7 bases and the V segment lost 4 bases, leaving 11 bases of the junction unmatched. Germline CDR1 and CDR2: SGHRS and YFSETQ. The CDR3 DNA sequence: TGCGCCAGCAGCCAGAGGACAGGGGGAGGCTTGAATGAGCAGTTCTTC. Residues: CASSQRTGGGLNEQFF.

The chain carries TRBV27 and TRBJ1-2; 7 bases map to TRBD1. J was trimmed by 6 bases and V by 4 bases; bases with no gene match: 8. The CDR3 is made up of 14 amino acids. Germline V lookup: CDR1 MNHEY, CDR2 SMNVEV (reference sequence). The CDR3 spells CASSSGRGRDGYTF. CDR3 coding DNA: TGTGCCAGCAGTTCTGGGAGGGGGCGGGATGGCTACACCTTC.

The chain recombines TRBV2 with TRBJ1-2; D unresolved. Trimming stripped 4 bases from V and 0 bases from J, with 12 bases between. From germline, CDR1 is SNHLY and CDR2 FYNNEI. The CDR3 is 15 amino acids. DNA for the CDR3: TGTGCCAGCAGTGTCGGGCCGCCAGCTAACTATGGCTACACCTTC. Translating it yields CASSVGPPANYGYTF.

This chain uses TRBV5-1 with TRBJ2-3; D is perhaps TRBD2 (6 bases). Trimming cost V 0 bases and J 3 bases, with 14 bases left between them. The CDR3 runs to 16 residues. Germline assignment: CDR1 SGHRS and CDR2 YFSETQ. DNA for the CDR3: TGCGCCAGCAGCTTGGATTGGGGGGTCGGGACAGATACGCAGTATTTT. Amino acids: CASSLDWGVGTDTQYF.

The gene calls are TRBV3-1 (or the pseudogene TRBV3-2) and TRBJ2-2; perhaps TRBD1 as D (6 bases). V lost 4 bases, J lost 7 bases, and 13 bases lay in between. Germline CDR1 is LGHDT and CDR2 is YNNKEL (reference sequence). The CDR3 runs 14 residues. CDR3 residues: CASSLPTGYGELFF. DNA for the CDR3: TGTGCCAGCAGCCTTCCCACAGGGTACGGGGAGCTGTTTTTT.

The chain recombines TRBV14 with TRBJ1-1; 8 bases are shared with TRBD1. The CDR3 is made up of 15 amino acids. The V segment lost 4 bases and the J segment 0 bases; nucleotides outside the gene matches: 4. Germline V gene lookup returns CDR1 SGHDN and CDR2 FVKESK. CDR3 DNA sequence: TGTGCCAGCAGCCTAAGGACAGGGATGAACACTGAAGCTTTCTTT. The encoded protein is CASSLRTGMNTEAFF.

The V call is TRBV6-6, the J call TRBJ2-2, with 9 bases identical to TRBD1. J was trimmed by 4 bases and V by 5 bases; bases with no gene match: 5. Per the germline V gene, CDR1 is MNHNY and CDR2 is SVGAGI (reference sequence). The CDR3 covers 15 residues. CDR3 DNA: TGTGCCAGCAGTCGGACAGGGGAGGGCACCGGGGAGCTGTTTTTT. Translating it yields CASSRTGEGTGELFF.

The rearrangement joins TRBV7-9 to TRBJ1-4; TRBD1 is a possible D gene (5 bases). Between the trimmed V and J ends, which lost 5 bases and 3 bases, there was a span of 13 bases. Germline V gene sequence: CDR1 SEHNR, CDR2 FQNEAQ (reference sequence). The CDR3 has 15 residues. CDR3 DNA: TGTGCCAGCAGCCCCGATGGGGGAGCTAATGAAAAACTGTTTTTT. It translates to CASSPDGGANEKLFF. The variable domain in full, with the rest retrieved from reference TRBV7-9 and TRBJ1-4, is DTGVSQNPRHKITKRGQNVTFRCDPISEHNRLYWYRQTLGQGPEFLTYFQNEAQLEKSRLLSDRFSAERPKGSFSTLEIQRTEQGDSAMYLCASSPDGGANEKLFFGSGTQLSVL.

On this clone itself: The same CDR3 also results from other DNA sequences found in this sample. V and J are TRBV7-2 and TRBJ2-1, with 9 bases fitting TRBD2. Germline trimming cut 0 bases from V and 7 bases from J; bases unmatched to any gene: 10. Germline loops: CDR1 SGHTA, CDR2 FQGNSA. This CDR3 has 17 amino acids. The CDR3 spells CASSLAGGGAGGNEQFF. The CDR3 bases are TGTGCCAGCAGCTTAGCTGGCGGGGGGGCCGGGGGGAATGAGCAGTTCTTC.

The gene calls are TRBV28 and TRBJ1-1; no reliable D call. The germline CDR1 and CDR2 sequences are MDHEN and SYDVKM. Trimming removed 1 base from V and 9 bases from J, with 21 bases in between. CDR3 size: 16 residues. CDR3 nucleotide sequence: TGTGCCAGCAGTTTATCTCCCCGCTCTAGAGCACTTAAAGCTTTCTTT. Encoded protein: CASSLSPRSRALKAFF.

This chain joins TRBV10-1 and TRBJ2-3; a possible D gene is TRBD1 (6 bases). The CDR3 is 15 amino acids. The germline V gene has CDR1 WNHNN and CDR2 SYGVQD (reference sequence). Trimming cost V 0 bases and J 5 bases, with 12 bases left between them. DNA for the CDR3: TGCGCCAGCAGTGAGTCCTGGGGGCATAAAGATACGCAGTATTTT. This gives the protein CASSESWGHKDTQYF.

The V and J genes are TRBV9 and TRBJ2-7; D is undetermined. The length of the CDR3 is 14 residues. V dropped 4 bases and J dropped 0 bases, with 11 bases sitting between them. Germline V lookup: CDR1 SGDLS, CDR2 YYNGEE. CDR3 in DNA: TGTGCCAGCAGCCCAAGTTTGGACTCCTACGAGCAGTACTTC. Residues: CASSPSLDSYEQYF.

The chain has TRBV6-9 and TRBJ2-7, with 10 bases identical to TRBD1. Germline V gene lookup returns CDR1 MNHGY and CDR2 SVAAGI. This CDR3 has 14 residues. With 4 bases clipped from V and 6 bases from J, the junction kept 6 bases outside the gene matches. CDR3 DNA: TGTGCCAGCAGTTCCCGGACAGGGGGGCGCGAGCAGTACTTC. It is translated as CASSSRTGGREQYF.

This clone has a single count. The chain carries TRBV28 and TRBJ2-1, with 10 bases that match TRBD2. The CDR3 consists of 18 residues. V shed 1 base and J 4 bases; nucleotides not matched to a gene: 10. CDR1 and CDR2 from the germline V gene are MDHEN and SYDVKM. CDR3 protein: CASSLYPSGSSGYNEQFF. Here the CDR3 DNA reads TGTGCCAGCAGTTTATATCCTAGCGGGAGTTCAGGATACAATGAGCAGTTCTTC. The whole variable domain, filled in from reference TRBV28 and TRBJ2-1, reads DVKVTQSSRYLVKRTGEKVFLECVQDMDHENMFWYRQDPGLGLRLIYFSYDVKMKEKGDIPEGYSVSREKKERFSLILESASTNQTSMYLCASSLYPSGSSGYNEQFFGPGTRLTVL.

V gene TRBV6-5 combines with J gene TRBJ2-3, with a possible D match to TRBD2 (6 bases). CDR1 is MNHEY and CDR2 is SVGAGI in the germline V gene. This CDR3 has 15 amino acids. The V and J ends lost 6 bases and 1 base respectively, with 14 bases between them. The CDR3 nucleotides are TGTGCCAGCAGCCCCATGGGGGGTCGCACAGATACGCAGTATTTT. Translation: CASSPMGGRTDTQYF.

This chain uses TRBV7-2 with TRBJ2-7; 9 nucleotides match TRBD1. This CDR3 region has 14 residues. In germline, CDR1 is SGHTA, CDR2 FQGNSA. The V gene end was trimmed by 4 bases and the J gene end by 5 bases; junction bases not matched to a gene: 6. The DNA for the CDR3 is TGTGCCAGCAGCTCGGGGACAGGGCAGAACGAGCAGTACTTC. This sequence encodes CASSSGTGQNEQYF.

The rearrangement links TRBV27 to TRBJ2-3, with D possibly matching TRBD2 (6 bases). The CDR3 is 15 amino acids. The germline V gene has CDR1 MNHEY and CDR2 SMNVEV (reference sequence). V was clipped by 5 bases and J by 2 bases, with 14 bases between them. In DNA form, the CDR3 reads TGTGCCAGCAGTCGGGGGAGTAAAACCACAGATACGCAGTATTTT. Protein: CASSRGSKTTDTQYF.

The chain has TRBV27 and TRBJ2-7, with 16 bases matching TRBD2. V was clipped by 3 bases and J by 6 bases; unmatched bases: 5. The CDR3 consists of 16 residues. Germline V gives CDR1 MNHEY, CDR2 SMNVEV (reference sequence). The CDR3 sequence is CASSFGTSGRAGEQYF. DNA of the CDR3: TGTGCCAGCAGTTTCGGGACTAGCGGGAGGGCTGGCGAGCAGTACTTC.

The V and J genes are TRBV19 and TRBJ2-2, with TRBD1 matching over 9 bases. Unmatched junction bases numbered 10, after V lost 11 bases and J lost 3 bases. The CDR3 contains 15 residues. CDR1 LNHDA and CDR2 SQIVND come from the germline V gene (reference sequence). DNA for the CDR3: TGTGCCTCCCGACTGGGACAGGGTTACACCGGGGAGCTGTTTTTT. Translated, it gives CASRLGQGYTGELFF.

This chain joins TRBV25-1 and TRBJ2-1; maybe TRBD1 (5 bases). V lost 7 bases and J lost 7, with 11 bases in between. Germline values: CDR1 MGHDK, CDR2 SYGVNS. The CDR3 sequence is 12 residues long. Here the CDR3 DNA reads TGTGCCAGCACCAGGGCAAATAATGAGCAGTTCTTC. Translated: CASTRANNEQFF.